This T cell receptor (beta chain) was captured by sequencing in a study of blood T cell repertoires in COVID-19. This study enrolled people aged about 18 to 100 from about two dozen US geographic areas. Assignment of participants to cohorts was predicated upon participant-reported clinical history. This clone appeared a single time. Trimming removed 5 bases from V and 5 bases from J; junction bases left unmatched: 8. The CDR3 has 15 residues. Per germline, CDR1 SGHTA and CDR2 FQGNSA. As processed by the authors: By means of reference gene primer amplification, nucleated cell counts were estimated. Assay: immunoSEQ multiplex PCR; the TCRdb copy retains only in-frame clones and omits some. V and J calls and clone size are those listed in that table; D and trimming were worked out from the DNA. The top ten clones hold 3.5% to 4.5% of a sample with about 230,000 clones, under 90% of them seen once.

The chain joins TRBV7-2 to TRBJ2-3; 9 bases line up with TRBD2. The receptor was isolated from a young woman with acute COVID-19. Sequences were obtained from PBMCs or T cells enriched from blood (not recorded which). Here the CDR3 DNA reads TGTGCCAGCAGCGTTGCGGGGGGGTCGGGAGATACGCAGTATTTT. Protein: CASSVAGGSGDTQYF.